The clone carrying this T cell receptor beta chain has a count of ten or more. The antigen remains unidentified. Patients chosen for sequencing had CD8+CD57+ cells that had expanded, as shown by flow cytometry. Therapy had not been given to patients before blood sampling. This sample was taken from a study of CD8+CD57+ T cells in acquired aplastic anemia. Study context: Sorted CD4+ and CD8+ cells gave an average of approximately 3 ug of DNA.

Study-level findings and limits: There were around 28 CD8+ CDR3 sequences that occurred in both patients and controls. Patients and healthy controls showed no significant CD8+ Simpson's diversity difference.

Both TCR beta VDJ combination and CDR3 sequence profiling were carried out. Genomic DNA was the template for this profiling. TCRdb reanalysed the reads using MiXCR and keeps one entry per CDR3 protein. The sample holds hundreds of thousands of distinct CDR3 sequences, about 44% seen once. CDR3 size: 16 residues. Germline V gene lookup returns CDR1 SGHAT and CDR2 FQNNGV. Trimming took off 5 bases at V and 4 bases at J, with 18 bases between the two ends. The chain joins TRBV11-2 to TRBJ2-1; D not certain. This clonotype was obtained from a human donor with aplastic anemia. Sequenced input: sorted CD4+, CD8+, or CD8+CD57+ T cells (not recorded which) from PBMCs. CDR3 nucleotides: TGTGCCAGCAGCACGGAGACCGAAAAAAGTTACAATGAGCAGTTCTTC. Its protein product is CASSTETEKSYNEQFF. Supplemented by reference TRBV11-2 and TRBJ2-1, the full variable domain reads EAGVAQSPRYKIIEKRQSVAFWCNPISGHATLYWYQQILGQGPKLLIQFQNNGVVDDSQLPKDRFSAERLKGVDSTLKIQPAKLEDSAVYLCASSTETEKSYNEQFFGPGTRLTVL.